Below are 7 T cell receptor beta chains sequenced from a single sample in a study of shared clonotypes between healthy human individuals. The data were produced by immunoSEQ multiplex PCR, yet TCRdb's version contains in-frame clones alone and is incomplete. The table lists about 690,000 clones, less than 95% of them singletons. The sequencing input was memory CD8+ T cells from PBMCs. The subset here: CD45RO+ cells pooled with CCR7-negative TemRA cells. These receptors were collected from a man younger than 35 in good health. Some clones in this sample may be carry-over from other donors' samples.

The chain combines TRBV5-1 with TRBJ2-4; 11 bases are a match to TRBD2. Losses at the gene ends were 3 bases for V and 8 bases for J; bases not matched to a gene: 7. Germline loops: CDR1 SGHRS, CDR2 YFSETQ. The length of the CDR3 is 15 residues. The CDR3 sequence is CASSWRTSGWDIQYF. The CDR3 DNA sequence: TGCGCCAGCAGCTGGCGGACTAGCGGGTGGGACATTCAGTACTTC.

The chain has TRBV5-6 and TRBJ2-7, with 10 bases matching TRBD2. The germline V gene encodes CDR1 SGHDT and CDR2 YYEEEE. This CDR3 contains 15 residues. After removal of 1 base from V and 3 bases from J, the junction contained 4 bases not matched to a gene. The CDR3 spells CASSLLLAGDYEQYF. The DNA for the CDR3 is TGTGCCAGCAGCTTGTTGCTAGCGGGAGACTACGAGCAGTACTTC.

The chain uses TRBV29-1 and TRBJ1-1; TRBD1 agrees at 9 bases. Trimming took 4 bases from V and 1 from J; bases not matched to a gene: 7. The CDR3 has 15 residues. Germline values: CDR1 SQVTM, CDR2 ANQGSEA. CDR3 in amino acids: CSVGWTGDENTEAFF. The CDR3 DNA follows: TGCAGCGTTGGGTGGACAGGGGACGAGAACACTGAAGCTTTCTTT.

The V call is TRBV7-2, the J call TRBJ2-2; 9 nucleotides line up with TRBD1. Losses at the gene ends were 1 base for V and 0 bases for J; bases not matched to a gene: 3. The CDR3 length is 17 residues. The germline CDR1 and CDR2 sequences are SGHTA and FQGNSA. CDR3 coding DNA: TGTGCCAGCAGCTTAGAAAGGACAGGGGCGAACACCGGGGAGCTGTTTTTT. Its translation is CASSLERTGANTGELFF.

The chain carries TRBV6-1 and TRBJ2-1; D tentatively reads TRBD1 or TRBD2 (5 bases each). The CDR3 covers 15 residues. V was clipped by 5 bases and J by 0 bases, with 11 bases between them. Germline CDR1 MNHNS, CDR2 SASEGT. The CDR3 is CASSWDGSSYNEQFF. The CDR3, as DNA: TGTGCCAGCAGTTGGGACGGAAGCTCCTACAATGAGCAGTTCTTC.

A note on this clone: Other DNA sequences from this sample encode an identical CDR3 as well. This chain connects TRBV6-5 to TRBJ2-7; tentative D call: TRBD2 (5 bases). Germline assignment: CDR1 MNHEY and CDR2 SVGAGI. This CDR3 contains 14 residues. V was shortened by 1 base and J by 0 bases, with 7 bases between the two germline ends. The CDR3, as DNA: TGTGCCAGCAGTTACTTTGGGAGCTCCTACGAGCAGTACTTC. Amino acids: CASSYFGSSYEQYF.

V and J are TRBV7-9 and TRBJ1-3; D ambiguous. The germline V and J ends were trimmed by 6 bases and 0 bases, with 18 bases remaining between them. The CDR3 consists of 17 residues. Germline V gene data show CDR1 as SEHNR and CDR2 as FQNEAQ (reference sequence). This CDR3 is CASRPTAVQSSGNTIYF. The CDR3 nucleotides read TGTGCCAGCAGGCCAACCGCAGTACAGAGCTCTGGAAACACCATATATTTT.